The T cell receptor beta chain under discussion was sequenced for a study of shared clonotypes between healthy human individuals. On the study more broadly: Aged between 18 and 49, the donors were two women and a few men. The plates for each donor numbered three CD4 naive, three CD4 memory, two CD8 naive and one CD8 memory. Study results and caveats: Around 5.4% of naive CD4 clonotypes were common to four donors.

CDR3 length equals 13 residues. Germline CDR1 LGHNT, CDR2 FRNRAP. V was shortened by 7 bases and J by 8 bases, with 15 bases between the two germline ends. Naivety among CD8 cells was defined by CD45RO negativity and positive CCR7 selection, thereby excluding terminally differentiated effector memory CD45RA+ cells. Sequencing used immunoSEQ multiplex PCR; TCRdb keeps in-frame clones, though not all of them. The table lists around 600,000 clones, roughly 98% of them singletons, with 0.3% in the top ten. A remark on this clone: Its antigen is still unknown.

This receptor was identified in a man aged 25 to 45 in good health. The sample comprised naive CD8+ T cells sorted from blood. V is TRBV12-5 and J is TRBJ2-1; no clear D gene. CDR3 nucleotides: TGTGCTAGTGCCCTGGGCTATATTCATGAGCAGTTCTTC. The encoded protein is CASALGYIHEQFF.